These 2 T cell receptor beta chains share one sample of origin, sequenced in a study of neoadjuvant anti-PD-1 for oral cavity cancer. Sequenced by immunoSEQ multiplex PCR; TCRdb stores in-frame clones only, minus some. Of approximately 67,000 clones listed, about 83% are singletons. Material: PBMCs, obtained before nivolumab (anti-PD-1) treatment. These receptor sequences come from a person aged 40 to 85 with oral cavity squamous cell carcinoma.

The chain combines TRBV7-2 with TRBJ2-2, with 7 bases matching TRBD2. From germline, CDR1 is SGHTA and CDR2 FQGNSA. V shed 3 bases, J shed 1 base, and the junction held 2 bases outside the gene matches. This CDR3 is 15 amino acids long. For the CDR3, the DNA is TGTGCCAGCAGCTTCTCTAGCGGGAACACCGGGGAGCTGTTTTTT. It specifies CASSFSSGNTGELFF.

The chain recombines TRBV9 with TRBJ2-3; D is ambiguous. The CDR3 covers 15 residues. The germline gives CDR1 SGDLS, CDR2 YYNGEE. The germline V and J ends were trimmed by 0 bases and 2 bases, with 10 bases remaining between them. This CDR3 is CASSVAPQPTDTQYF. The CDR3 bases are TGTGCCAGCAGCGTAGCCCCGCAACCCACAGATACGCAGTATTTT.